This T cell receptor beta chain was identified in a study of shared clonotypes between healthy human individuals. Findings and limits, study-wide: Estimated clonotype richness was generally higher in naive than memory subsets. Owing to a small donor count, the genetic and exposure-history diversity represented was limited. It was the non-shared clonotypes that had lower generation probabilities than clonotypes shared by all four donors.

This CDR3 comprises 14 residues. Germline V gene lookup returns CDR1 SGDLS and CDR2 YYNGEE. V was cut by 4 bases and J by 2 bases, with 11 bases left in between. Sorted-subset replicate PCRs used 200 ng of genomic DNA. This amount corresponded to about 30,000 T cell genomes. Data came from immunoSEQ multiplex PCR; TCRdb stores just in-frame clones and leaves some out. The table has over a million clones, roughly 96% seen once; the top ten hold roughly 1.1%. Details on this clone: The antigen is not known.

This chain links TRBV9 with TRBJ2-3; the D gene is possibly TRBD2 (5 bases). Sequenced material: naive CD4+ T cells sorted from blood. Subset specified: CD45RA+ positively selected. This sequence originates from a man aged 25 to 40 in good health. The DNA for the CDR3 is TGTGCCAGCAGCCCCCGGACTTACACAGATACGCAGTATTTT. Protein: CASSPRTYTDTQYF.